This T cell receptor beta chain originates from a study of regulatory T cells in long-lasting Graves disease. In the study overall: In persistent Graves' disease, antithyroid drugs had been taken for over 5 years and TSH receptor antibodies stayed positive.

This clonotype was seen just once. Sample time point: persistent/refractory GD, antithyroid drugs over 5 years with positive TRAb. Extracted RNA from PBMCs served as the source of the TCR library. CDR3-region Arm-PCR and iRepertoire HTBI primers produced the TCR beta libraries. TCRdb re-derived calls from the multiplex PCR reads in MiXCR, one entry per CDR3 protein. The sample holds 300,000 to 350,000 distinct CDR3 sequences, around 20% seen once. Trimming shortened V by 6 bases and J by 4 bases, and 13 bases separated the two germline ends. The CDR3 extends over 14 amino acids. Germline values: CDR1 SNHLY, CDR2 FYNNEI.

The receptor was derived from a female donor with Graves disease. Sequences were derived from peripheral blood mononuclear cells (PBMCs), sampled when the disease was refractory, from a patient treated with antithyroid drugs. This rearrangement joins TRBV2 to TRBJ2-1, with D perhaps matching TRBD1 (6 bases). The CDR3 sequence: CASSSNQGYNEQFF. The CDR3, as DNA: TGTGCCAGCAGCTCAAACCAGGGGTACAATGAGCAGTTCTTC.